A single sample is the source of the 9 T cell receptor beta chains below, sequenced in a study of blood T cell repertoires in COVID-19. Only in-frame clones appear in the TCRdb table, and some are missing; sequencing was by immunoSEQ multiplex PCR. The profile shows 39,000 or so clones, 91% of them singletons. Sequencing used peripheral blood. The receptors come from a man over 45 with active COVID-19.

The chain has TRBV5-8 and TRBJ1-1; 8 bases agree with TRBD1. The J segment lost 0 bases and the V segment lost 0 bases, leaving 4 bases of the junction unmatched. Germline CDR1 SGHTS, CDR2 YDEGEE. This CDR3 contains 16 residues. CDR3 region: CASSLGQGRMNTEAFF. The CDR3 DNA follows: TGTGCCAGCAGCTTGGGACAGGGGCGAATGAACACTGAAGCTTTCTTT.

This sequence joins TRBV7-2 and TRBJ2-1; 8 bases align to TRBD2. The ends lost 3 bases at V and 6 bases at J; junction bases unmatched: 1. Germline CDR1 is SGHTA and CDR2 is FQGNSA. The CDR3 is 13 amino acids. For the CDR3, the DNA is TGTGCCAGCAGCTTGGGACTAGGCAATGAGCAGTTCTTC. It codes for CASSLGLGNEQFF.

The gene calls are TRBV19 and TRBJ2-7, with 8 bases fitting TRBD1. After removal of 4 bases from V and 1 base from J, the junction contained 6 bases not matched to a gene. Germline V gene data show CDR1 as LNHDA and CDR2 as SQIVND (reference sequence). This CDR3 is built from 15 residues. This CDR3 reads CASSTKTGGSYEQYF. The CDR3 nucleotides read TGTGCCAGTAGTACAAAAACAGGGGGATCCTACGAGCAGTACTTC.

The chain combines TRBV7-3 with TRBJ1-1; 7 nucleotides align to TRBD1. CDR1 is SGHTA, CDR2 FQGTGA, per germline. The V gene end was trimmed by 4 bases and the J gene end by 1 base; junction bases not matched to a gene: 6. This CDR3 has 15 residues. The CDR3 sequence: CASSSTGSGNTEAFF. As DNA, the CDR3 is TGTGCCAGCAGCTCGACAGGGTCGGGGAACACTGAAGCTTTCTTT. Together with reference TRBV7-3 and TRBJ1-1, the CDR3 gives the full variable domain: GAGVSQTPSNKVTEKGKYVELRCDPISGHTALYWYRQSLGQGPEFLIYFQGTGAADDSGLPNDRFFAVRPEGSVSTLKIQRTERGDSAVYLCASSSTGSGNTEAFFGQGTRLTVV.

The CDR3 DNA reads as TGTGCCAGCAGCCAACAGATCATCTACGAGCAGTACTTC. It translates to CASSQQIIYEQYF. The rearrangement uses TRBV3-1 (or the pseudogene TRBV3-2) and TRBJ2-7; D is undetermined. CDR3 size: 13 residues. Germline CDR1 reads LGHDT; CDR2 reads YNNKEL (reference sequence). The V and J ends lost 2 bases and 3 bases respectively, with 8 bases between them.

This chain uses TRBV18 with TRBJ1-4; possibly TRBD1 for D (5 bases). Germline lookup yields CDR1 KGHSH and CDR2 LQKENI. The V gene lost 3 bases and the J gene lost 14 bases, with 16 bases spanning the gap. This CDR3 spans 13 amino acids. The chain's CDR3 is CASSPPGGRDLFF. In nucleotides, the CDR3 is TGTGCCAGCTCACCGCCCGGTGGCAGGGATCTGTTTTTT.

Concerning this clone itself: One junction end does not reproduce the germline sequence, and a read error may be involved. CDR3: CASLSGTGVHRGAVF. CDR3 sequence (DNA): TGCGCCAGCCTATCCGGGACAGGGGTACACCGGGGAGCTGTTTTT. The rearrangement uses TRBV23-1 and TRBJ2-2, with TRBD1 matching over 10 bases. TRBV23-1 is an open reading frame whose function is uncertain. The CDR3 has 15 residues.

The genes are TRBV28 and TRBJ2-5; the D gene is possibly TRBD1 (5 bases). The V end lost 5 bases, the J end lost 4 bases, and 11 bases lay between the germline ends. The CDR3 is 13 amino acids. Germline V gene data show CDR1 as MDHEN and CDR2 as SYDVKM. CDR3 residues: CASSLQGAETQYF. CDR3 in DNA: TGTGCCAGCAGTCTTCAGGGTGCAGAGACCCAGTACTTC.

J is TRBJ1-1 and V is TRBV5-1, with unresolved D. CDR3 length equals 14 residues. The germline gives CDR1 SGHRS, CDR2 YFSETQ. The ends were cut back, 0 bases at V and 0 bases at J, with 6 bases in the middle. CDR3 sequence: CASSLDGLNTEAFF. The CDR3 DNA reads TGCGCCAGCAGCTTGGACGGTTTGAACACTGAAGCTTTCTTT. The whole variable domain, remainder taken from reference TRBV5-1 and TRBJ1-1, is KAGVTQTPRYLIKTRGQQVTLSCSPISGHRSVSWYQQTPGQGLQFLFEYFSETQRNKGNFPGRFSGRQFSNSRSEMNVSTLELGDSALYLCASSLDGLNTEAFFGQGTRLTVV.